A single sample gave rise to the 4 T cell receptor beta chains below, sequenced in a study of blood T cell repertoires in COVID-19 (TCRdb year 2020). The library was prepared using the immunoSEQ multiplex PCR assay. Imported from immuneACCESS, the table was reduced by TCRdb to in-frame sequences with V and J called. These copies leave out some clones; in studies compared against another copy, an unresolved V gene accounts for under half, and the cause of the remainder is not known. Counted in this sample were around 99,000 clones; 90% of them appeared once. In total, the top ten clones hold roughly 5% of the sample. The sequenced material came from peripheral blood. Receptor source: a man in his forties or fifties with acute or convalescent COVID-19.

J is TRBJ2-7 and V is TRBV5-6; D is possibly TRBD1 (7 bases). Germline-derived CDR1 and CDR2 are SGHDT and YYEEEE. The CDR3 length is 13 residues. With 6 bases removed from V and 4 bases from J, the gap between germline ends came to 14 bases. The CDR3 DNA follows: TGTGCCAGCACGGCAGGGGGGCGATACGAGCAGTACTTC. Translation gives CASTAGGRYEQYF. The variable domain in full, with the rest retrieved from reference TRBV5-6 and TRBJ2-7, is DAGVTQSPTHLIKTRGQQVTLRCSPKSGHDTVSWYQQALGQGPQFIFQYYEEEERQRGNFPDRFSGHQFPNYSSELNVNALLLGDSALYLCASTAGGRYEQYFGPGTRLTVT.

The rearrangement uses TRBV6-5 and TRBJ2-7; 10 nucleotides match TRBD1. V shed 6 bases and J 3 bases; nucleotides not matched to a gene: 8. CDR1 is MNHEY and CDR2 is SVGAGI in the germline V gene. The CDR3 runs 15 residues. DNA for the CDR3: TGTGCCAGCAGCGTAGGGACAGGGGAATTCTACGAGCAGTACTTC. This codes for CASSVGTGEFYEQYF.

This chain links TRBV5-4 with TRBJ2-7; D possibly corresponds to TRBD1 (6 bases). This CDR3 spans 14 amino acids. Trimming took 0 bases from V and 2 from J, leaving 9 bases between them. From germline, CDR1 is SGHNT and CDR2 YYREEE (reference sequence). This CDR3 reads CASSLDRDPYEQYF. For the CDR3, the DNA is TGTGCCAGCAGCTTGGACAGGGACCCCTACGAGCAGTACTTC.

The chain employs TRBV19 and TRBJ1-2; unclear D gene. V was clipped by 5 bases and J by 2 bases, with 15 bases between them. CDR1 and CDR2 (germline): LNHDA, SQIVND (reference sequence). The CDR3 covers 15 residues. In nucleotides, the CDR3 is TGTGCCAGTAGTCCCTTCGGGAAGGGAAACTATGGCTACACCTTC. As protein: CASSPFGKGNYGYTF.